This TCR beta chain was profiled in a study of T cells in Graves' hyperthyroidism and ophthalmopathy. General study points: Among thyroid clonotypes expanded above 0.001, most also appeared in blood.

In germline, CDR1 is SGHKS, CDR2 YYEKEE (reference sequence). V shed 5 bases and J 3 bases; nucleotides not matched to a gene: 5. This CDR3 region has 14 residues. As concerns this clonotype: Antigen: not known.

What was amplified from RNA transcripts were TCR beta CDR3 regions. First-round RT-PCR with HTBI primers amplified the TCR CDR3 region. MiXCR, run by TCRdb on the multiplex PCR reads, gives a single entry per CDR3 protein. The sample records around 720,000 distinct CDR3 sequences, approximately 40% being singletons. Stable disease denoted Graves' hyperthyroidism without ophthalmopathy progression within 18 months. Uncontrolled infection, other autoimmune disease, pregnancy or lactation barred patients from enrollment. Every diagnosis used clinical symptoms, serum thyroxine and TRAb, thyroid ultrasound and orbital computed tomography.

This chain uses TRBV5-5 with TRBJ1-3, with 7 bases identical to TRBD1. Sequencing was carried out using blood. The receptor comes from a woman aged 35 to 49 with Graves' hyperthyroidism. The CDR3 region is CASSLRQGGNTIYF. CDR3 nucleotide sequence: TGTGCCAGCAGTCTGAGACAGGGTGGAAACACCATATATTTT. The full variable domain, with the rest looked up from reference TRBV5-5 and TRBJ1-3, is DAGVTQSPTHLIKTRGQQVTLRCSPISGHKSVSWYQQVLGQGPQFIFQYYEKEERGRGNFPDRFSARQFPNYSSELNVNALLLGDSALYLCASSLRQGGNTIYFGEGSWLTVV.